This T cell receptor beta chain was identified in a study of T cell responses to AZD1222 COVID-19 vaccine. Whole-study results and caveats: Unmutated variant regions reportedly attract nearly half of all spike-specific TCRs.

About this clone itself: Its antigen is still unknown.

Germline CDR1 MNHEY, CDR2 SVGEGT. CDR3 length equals 16 residues. Unmatched junction bases numbered 9, after V lost 4 bases and J lost 3 bases. Generated by immunoSEQ multiplex PCR, the TCRdb table keeps only in-frame clones and is missing some. Seen here are under 150,000 clones, about nine tenths observed once, and the top ten hold roughly 5%. This rearrangement joins TRBV6-2 or TRBV6-3 to TRBJ1-1, with 9 bases aligning to TRBD1. The origin of this receptor is an adult in good health. The sequencing here drew on peripheral blood, taken on day 0 of AZD1222 vaccination. The CDR3 protein is CASSFISGTGHTEAFF. The CDR3 region has the DNA TGTGCCAGCAGTTTCATATCCGGGACAGGGCACACTGAAGCTTTCTTT.